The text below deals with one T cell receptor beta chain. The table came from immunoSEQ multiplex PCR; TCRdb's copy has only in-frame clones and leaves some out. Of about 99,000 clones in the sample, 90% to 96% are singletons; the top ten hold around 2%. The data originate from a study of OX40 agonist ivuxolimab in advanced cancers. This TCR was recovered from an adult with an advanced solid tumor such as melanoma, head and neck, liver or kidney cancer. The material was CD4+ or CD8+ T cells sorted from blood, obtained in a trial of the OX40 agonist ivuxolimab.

CDR3 DNA sequence: TGCAGCGTTGAAGAGGCTGGGGGGTACTATGGCTACACCTTC. Residues: CSVEEAGGYYGYTF. The chain carries TRBV29-1 and TRBJ1-2, with a possible D match to TRBD1 (5 bases). CDR3 length: 14 residues. Trimming cost V 0 bases and J 3 bases, with 11 bases left between them. Germline V gives CDR1 SQVTM, CDR2 ANQGSEA.